This T cell receptor (beta chain) was obtained from a study of blood T cell repertoires in COVID-19. Whole-study context: COVID-19 samples from acute and convalescent phases originated in the United States, Italy and Spain.

The protocol was immunoSEQ multiplex PCR, while the TCRdb copy is restricted to in-frame clones and leaves out a portion. This table has tens of thousands of clones, approximately 93% appearing once. Trimming removed 4 bases at V and 6 bases at J, with 10 bases between. CDR1 and CDR2 (germline): SGHDT, YYEEEE. The length of the CDR3 is 13 residues. V usage is TRBV5-6 and J usage is TRBJ2-2; D is perhaps TRBD1 (6 bases). The sequenced sample was peripheral blood. The clonotype originates from a male donor with active COVID-19. CDR3 region: CASSPDRSGELFF. The CDR3 nucleotides are TGTGCCAGCAGCCCCGACAGGTCCGGGGAGCTGTTTTTT.